This TCR delta chain was captured in a study of gamma-delta chains in newborns, infants, children. Whole-study context: Innate gammadelta T cells reportedly expand polyclonally right after birth, driven by microbial exposure, per the title.

TCRdb re-called clones from the reads via CATT. The sample has around 5,200 delta-chain clones, around 20% seen once. The CDR3 totals 21 residues. Trimming cost V 0 bases and J 3 bases; bases outside gene matches: 21. The germline V gene has CDR1 GEAIGNYY and CDR2 EKD. Sequencing was performed on blood. The TCR sequence derives from a child who was a newborn, infant or young child, either healthy, febrile or measles-vaccinated (not recorded which). The chain joins TRDV2 to TRDJ1; 10 nucleotides line up with TRDD3. Here the CDR3 DNA reads TGTGCCTGTGACACCGTTCGTAGGTACGGGGACTTACTGGGGGATGCCGATAAACTCATCTTT. This sequence encodes CACDTVRRYGDLLGDADKLIF.